These T cell receptor beta chains were read from a single sample in a study of shared clonotypes between healthy human individuals. Produced via immunoSEQ multiplex PCR; TCRdb's table is partial and in-frame only. Of 600,000 to 750,000 clones in the sample, just under 75% were seen once. Sample: memory CD4+ T cells sorted from blood. The receptor set was obtained from a woman aged 25 to 39 in good health. The CDR3 runs from the conserved cysteine through the conserved F or W. Fields, in order: clone size, V gene, D gene, J gene, CDR3 protein, CDR3 DNA. D genes are given only for firm matches. Size is stated for part of the rows, as once, few or many counts, or as a class when the clone is expanded.

clone_size: -; v_call: TRBV28; d_call: -; j_call: TRBJ2-3; cdr3_aa: CASSPNFSRRTDTQYF; cdr3_nt: TGTGCCAGCAGTCCTAATTTTTCGCGGCGCACAGATACGCAGTATTTT
clone_size: -; v_call: TRBV19; d_call: -; j_call: TRBJ1-5; cdr3_aa: CASSDLAGWNQPQHF; cdr3_nt: TGTGCCAGTAGTGATTTGGCAGGGTGGAATCAGCCCCAGCATTTT
clone_size: -; v_call: TRBV6-5; d_call: TRBD1; j_call: TRBJ1-5; cdr3_aa: CASRLGQGRKPQHF; cdr3_nt: TGTGCCAGCAGACTCGGACAGGGGCGGAAGCCCCAGCATTTT
clone_size: -; v_call: TRBV7-2; d_call: TRBD2; j_call: TRBJ2-5; cdr3_aa: CASSARWREEETQYF; cdr3_nt: TGTGCCAGCAGCGCCCGGTGGCGGGAGGAAGAGACCCAGTACTTC
clone_size: -; v_call: TRBV2; d_call: TRBD1; j_call: TRBJ1-4; cdr3_aa: CASSYRGGEKLFF; cdr3_nt: TGTGCCAGCAGTTACAGGGGTGGAGAAAAACTGTTTTTT
clone_size: many; v_call: TRBV9; d_call: -; j_call: TRBJ1-3; cdr3_aa: CASSVTGLDAGNTIYF; cdr3_nt: TGTGCCAGCAGCGTAACCGGCCTGGATGCTGGAAACACCATATATTTT
clone_size: -; v_call: TRBV28; d_call: -; j_call: TRBJ2-7; cdr3_aa: CASSLVSRAYEQYF; cdr3_nt: TGTGCCAGCAGTTTAGTTTCGAGGGCCTACGAGCAGTACTTC
clone_size: -; v_call: TRBV19; d_call: -; j_call: TRBJ1-2; cdr3_aa: CASKRDGAYGYTF; cdr3_nt: TGTGCCAGTAAGAGGGATGGGGCCTATGGCTACACCTTC
clone_size: -; v_call: TRBV10-3; d_call: TRBD1; j_call: TRBJ1-5; cdr3_aa: CAISRTGAVGQPQHF; cdr3_nt: TGTGCCATCAGTCGGACAGGGGCGGTGGGACAGCCCCAGCATTTT
clone_size: -; v_call: TRBV2; d_call: TRBD1; j_call: TRBJ2-2; cdr3_aa: CASSEGQGGTGELFF; cdr3_nt: TGTGCCAGCAGCGAGGGACAGGGGGGGACCGGGGAGCTGTTTTTT
clone_size: few; v_call: TRBV19; d_call: TRBD2; j_call: TRBJ2-3; cdr3_aa: CASSALGASGSVDTQYF; cdr3_nt: TGTGCCAGTAGCGCCCTCGGAGCTAGCGGGAGCGTAGATACGCAGTATTTT
clone_size: -; v_call: TRBV5-8; d_call: -; j_call: TRBJ2-7; cdr3_aa: CASSPTGHLEQYF; cdr3_nt: TGTGCCAGCAGCCCGACGGGACATCTCGAGCAGTACTTC
clone_size: -; v_call: TRBV5-1; d_call: TRBD1; j_call: TRBJ1-5; cdr3_aa: CASSLGTGNQPQHF; cdr3_nt: TGCGCCAGCAGCTTGGGGACAGGTAATCAGCCCCAGCATTTT
clone_size: -; v_call: TRBV7-9; d_call: TRBD1; j_call: TRBJ1-4; cdr3_aa: CASSPGQESTNEKLFF; cdr3_nt: TGTGCCAGCAGCCCTGGACAGGAGTCAACTAATGAAAAACTGTTTTTT
clone_size: -; v_call: TRBV7-7; d_call: TRBD2; j_call: TRBJ2-2; cdr3_aa: CASSLRTSPAGELFF; cdr3_nt: TGTGCCAGCAGCCTAAGGACTAGCCCTGCCGGGGAGCTGTTTTTT
clone_size: once; v_call: TRBV6-1; d_call: -; j_call: TRBJ1-2; cdr3_aa: CASSEWKANYGYTF; cdr3_nt: TGTGCCAGCAGTGAATGGAAAGCTAACTATGGCTACACCTTC
clone_size: -; v_call: TRBV28; d_call: -; j_call: TRBJ1-5; cdr3_aa: CASSFVGSNQPQHF; cdr3_nt: TGTGCCAGCAGTTTCGTTGGTAGCAATCAGCCCCAGCATTTT
clone_size: -; v_call: TRBV27; d_call: -; j_call: TRBJ1-2; cdr3_aa: CASSLFKNSLYGYTF; cdr3_nt: TGTGCCAGCAGTCTCTTTAAGAACAGCCTCTATGGCTACACCTTC
clone_size: few; v_call: TRBV10-3; d_call: -; j_call: TRBJ2-3; cdr3_aa: CAIRDSLSTDTQYF; cdr3_nt: TGTGCCATCAGGGACTCTCTTTCCACAGATACGCAGTATTTT
clone_size: few; v_call: TRBV19; d_call: -; j_call: TRBJ1-5; cdr3_aa: CASSTSNQPQHF; cdr3_nt: TGTGCCAGTAGTACCTCCAATCAGCCCCAGCATTTT
clone_size: once; v_call: TRBV27; d_call: TRBD2; j_call: TRBJ2-1; cdr3_aa: CASRIAGTYNEQFF; cdr3_nt: TGTGCCAGCAGGATAGCGGGGACCTACAATGAGCAGTTCTTC
clone_size: -; v_call: TRBV7-2; d_call: -; j_call: TRBJ2-1; cdr3_aa: CASSLDISGYNEQFF; cdr3_nt: TGTGCCAGCAGCTTAGATATTAGCGGCTACAATGAGCAGTTCTTC
clone_size: -; v_call: TRBV6-1; d_call: TRBD2; j_call: TRBJ2-2; cdr3_aa: CASNLAGVNTGELFF; cdr3_nt: TGTGCCAGCAACCTAGCGGGGGTAAACACCGGGGAGCTGTTTTTT
clone_size: -; v_call: TRBV28; d_call: -; j_call: TRBJ1-4; cdr3_aa: CASSGWAVNEKLFF; cdr3_nt: TGTGCCAGCAGTGGGTGGGCCGTTAATGAAAAACTGTTTTTT
clone_size: -; v_call: TRBV2; d_call: TRBD2; j_call: TRBJ2-7; cdr3_aa: CASNARLAGTYEQYF; cdr3_nt: TGTGCCAGCAATGCGAGACTAGCGGGGACCTACGAGCAGTACTTC
clone_size: -; v_call: TRBV28; d_call: TRBD1; j_call: TRBJ1-1; cdr3_aa: CASSFWDSMNTEAFF; cdr3_nt: TGTGCCAGCAGTTTCTGGGACAGCATGAACACTGAAGCTTTCTTT
clone_size: -; v_call: TRBV28; d_call: -; j_call: TRBJ1-5; cdr3_aa: CAGRPEHSSNQPQHF; cdr3_nt: TGTGCCGGCCGACCCGAGCACAGCAGCAATCAGCCCCAGCATTTT
clone_size: -; v_call: TRBV27; d_call: TRBD1; j_call: TRBJ2-3; cdr3_aa: CASSFMAPGTEKDTQYF; cdr3_nt: TGTGCCAGCAGTTTCATGGCTCCCGGGACAGAGAAAGATACGCAGTATTTT
clone_size: -; v_call: TRBV19; d_call: TRBD1; j_call: TRBJ1-1; cdr3_aa: CASSRSRGMNTEAFF; cdr3_nt: TGTGCCAGTAGTAGATCCAGGGGGATGAACACTGAAGCTTTCTTT
clone_size: -; v_call: TRBV12-5; d_call: -; j_call: TRBJ1-3; cdr3_aa: CASGLVRAIYF; cdr3_nt: TGTGCTAGTGGTTTGGTCCGGGCCATATATTTT
clone_size: -; v_call: TRBV28; d_call: TRBD1; j_call: TRBJ1-3; cdr3_aa: CASGRTGVVGNTIYF; cdr3_nt: TGTGCCAGCGGCCGGACAGGGGTAGTTGGAAACACCATATATTTT
clone_size: -; v_call: TRBV7-8; d_call: -; j_call: TRBJ2-7; cdr3_aa: CASSPRLELADEQYF; cdr3_nt: TGTGCCAGCAGTCCACGGTTGGAACTTGCCGACGAGCAGTACTTC
clone_size: -; v_call: TRBV10-1; d_call: -; j_call: TRBJ2-1; cdr3_aa: CASTPTYNEQFF; cdr3_nt: TGCGCCAGCACCCCGACTTACAATGAGCAGTTCTTC
clone_size: -; v_call: TRBV28; d_call: -; j_call: TRBJ1-2; cdr3_aa: CASSSTGYGYTF; cdr3_nt: TGTGCCAGCAGTTCTACAGGGTACGGCTACACCTTC
clone_size: few; v_call: TRBV23-1; d_call: -; j_call: TRBJ2-5; cdr3_aa: CASSQSGLQETQYF; cdr3_nt: TGCGCCAGCAGTCAATCAGGCCTACAAGAGACCCAGTACTTC
clone_size: -; v_call: TRBV30; d_call: TRBD1; j_call: TRBJ1-5; cdr3_aa: CACFGQGVNSNQPQHF; cdr3_nt: TGTGCCTGTTTTGGACAGGGGGTGAATAGCAATCAGCCCCAGCATTTT
clone_size: -; v_call: TRBV27; d_call: -; j_call: TRBJ2-3; cdr3_aa: CASSPHTDTQYF; cdr3_nt: TGTGCCAGCAGTCCACATACAGATACGCAGTATTTT
clone_size: -; v_call: TRBV28; d_call: -; j_call: TRBJ1-1; cdr3_aa: CASNVPAQATEAFF; cdr3_nt: TGTGCCAGCAATGTCCCTGCGCAGGCCACTGAAGCTTTCTTT
clone_size: -; v_call: TRBV27; d_call: TRBD2; j_call: TRBJ2-7; cdr3_aa: CASSRILAEAGEQYF; cdr3_nt: TGTGCCAGCAGTCGCATACTAGCGGAGGCGGGCGAGCAGTACTTC
clone_size: -; v_call: TRBV6-6; d_call: -; j_call: TRBJ2-7; cdr3_aa: CASSSRGNGGEQYF; cdr3_nt: TGTGCCAGCAGTTCACGGGGCAACGGTGGGGAGCAGTACTTC